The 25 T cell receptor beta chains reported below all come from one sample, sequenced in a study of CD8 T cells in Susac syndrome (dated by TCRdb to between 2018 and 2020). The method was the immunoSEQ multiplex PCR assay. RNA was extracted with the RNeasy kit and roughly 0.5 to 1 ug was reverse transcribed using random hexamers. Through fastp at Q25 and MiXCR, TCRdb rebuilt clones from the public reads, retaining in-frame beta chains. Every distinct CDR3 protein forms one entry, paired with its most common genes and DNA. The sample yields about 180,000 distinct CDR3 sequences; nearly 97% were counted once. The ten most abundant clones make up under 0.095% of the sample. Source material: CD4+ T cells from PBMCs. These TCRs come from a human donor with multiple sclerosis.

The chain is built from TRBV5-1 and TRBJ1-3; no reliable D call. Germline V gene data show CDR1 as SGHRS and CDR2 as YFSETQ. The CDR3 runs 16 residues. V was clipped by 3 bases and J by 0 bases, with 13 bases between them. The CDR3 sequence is CASSWFPGPSGNTIYF. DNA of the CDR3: TGCGCCAGCAGCTGGTTCCCAGGCCCCTCTGGAAACACCATATATTTT.

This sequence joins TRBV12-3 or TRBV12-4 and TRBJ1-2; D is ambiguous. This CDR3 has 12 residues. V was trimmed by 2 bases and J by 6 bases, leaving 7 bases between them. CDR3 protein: CASSLWMDGYTF. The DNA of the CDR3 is TGTGCCAGCAGTTTATGGATGGATGGCTACACCTTC.

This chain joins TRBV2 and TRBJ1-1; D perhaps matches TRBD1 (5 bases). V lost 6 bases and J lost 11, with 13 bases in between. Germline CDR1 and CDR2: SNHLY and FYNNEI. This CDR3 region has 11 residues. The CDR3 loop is CASSQGLGAFF. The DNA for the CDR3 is TGTGCCAGCAGCCAGGGTTTAGGGGCTTTCTTT.

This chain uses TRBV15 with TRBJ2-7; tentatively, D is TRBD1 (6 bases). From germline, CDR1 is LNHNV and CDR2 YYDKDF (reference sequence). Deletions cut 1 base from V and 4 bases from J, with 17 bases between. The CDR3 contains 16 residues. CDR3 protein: CATSRGGAGANYEQYF. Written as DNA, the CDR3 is TGTGCCACCAGCAGAGGAGGGGCAGGGGCGAATTACGAGCAGTACTTC.

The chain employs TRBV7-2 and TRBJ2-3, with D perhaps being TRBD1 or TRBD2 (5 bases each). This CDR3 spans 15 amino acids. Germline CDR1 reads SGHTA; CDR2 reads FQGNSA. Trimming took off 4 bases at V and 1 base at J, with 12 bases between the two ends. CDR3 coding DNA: TGTGCCAGCAGCTCGGGGACCGGGGGCACAGATACGCAGTATTTT. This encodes CASSSGTGGTDTQYF.

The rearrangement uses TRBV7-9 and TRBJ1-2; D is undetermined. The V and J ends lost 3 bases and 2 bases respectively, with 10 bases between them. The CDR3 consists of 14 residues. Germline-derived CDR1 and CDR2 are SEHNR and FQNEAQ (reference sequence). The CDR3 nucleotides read TGTGCCAGCAGCTTTGAACGGGGAAACTATGGCTACACCTTC. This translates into CASSFERGNYGYTF.

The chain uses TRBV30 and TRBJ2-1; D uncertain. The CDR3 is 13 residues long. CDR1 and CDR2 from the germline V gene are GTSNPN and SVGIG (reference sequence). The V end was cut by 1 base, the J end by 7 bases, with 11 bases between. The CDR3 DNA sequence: TGTGCCTGGAGTGCCTCGGGCGTGAATGAGCAGTTCTTC. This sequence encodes CAWSASGVNEQFF.

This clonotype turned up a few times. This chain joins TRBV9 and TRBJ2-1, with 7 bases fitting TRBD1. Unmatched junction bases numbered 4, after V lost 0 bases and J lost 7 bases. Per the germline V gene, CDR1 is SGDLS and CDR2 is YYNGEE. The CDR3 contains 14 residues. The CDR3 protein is CASSVEGQLNEQFF. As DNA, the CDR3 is TGTGCCAGCAGCGTAGAGGGACAGCTAAATGAGCAGTTCTTC.

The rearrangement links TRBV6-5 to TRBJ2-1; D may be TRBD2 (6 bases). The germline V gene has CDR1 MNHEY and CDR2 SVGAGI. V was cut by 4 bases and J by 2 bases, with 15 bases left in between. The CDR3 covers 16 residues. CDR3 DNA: TGTGCCAGCAGTTCGGGACTTCCTAGGGCCTACAATGAGCAGTTCTTC. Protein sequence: CASSSGLPRAYNEQFF.

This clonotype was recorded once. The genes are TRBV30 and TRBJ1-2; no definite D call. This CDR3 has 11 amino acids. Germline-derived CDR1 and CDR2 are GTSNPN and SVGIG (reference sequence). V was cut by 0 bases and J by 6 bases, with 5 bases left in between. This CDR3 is CAWSVINGYTF. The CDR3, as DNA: TGTGCCTGGAGTGTAATAAATGGCTACACCTTC.

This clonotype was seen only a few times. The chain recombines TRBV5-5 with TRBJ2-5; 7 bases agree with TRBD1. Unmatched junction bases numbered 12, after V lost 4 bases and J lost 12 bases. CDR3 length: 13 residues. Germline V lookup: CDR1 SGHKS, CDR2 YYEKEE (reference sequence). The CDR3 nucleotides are TGTGCCAGCAGCGGGCGTGAGGGGGCCAGGGAGTACTTC. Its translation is CASSGREGAREYF.

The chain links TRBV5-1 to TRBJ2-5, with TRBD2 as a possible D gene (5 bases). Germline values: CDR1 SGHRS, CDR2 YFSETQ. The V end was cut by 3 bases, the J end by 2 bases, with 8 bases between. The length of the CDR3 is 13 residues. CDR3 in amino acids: CASSWGAQETQYF. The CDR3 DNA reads TGCGCCAGCAGCTGGGGAGCACAAGAGACCCAGTACTTC.

CDR3 amino acids: CASSLLGTGSYEQYF. CDR3 nucleotide sequence: TGTGCCAGCAGTTTATTAGGGACAGGCTCCTACGAGCAGTACTTC. V and J are TRBV27 and TRBJ2-7; TRBD1 agrees at 8 bases. Germline V CDR1 and CDR2: MNHEY, SMNVEV (reference sequence). The CDR3 has 15 residues. V gave up 1 base and J gave up 0 bases; unmatched junction bases: 2.

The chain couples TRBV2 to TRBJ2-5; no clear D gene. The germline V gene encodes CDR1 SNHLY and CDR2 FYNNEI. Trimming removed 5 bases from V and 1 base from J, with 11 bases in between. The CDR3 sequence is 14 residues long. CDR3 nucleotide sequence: TGTGCCAGCAGTATACACAGAATCCAAGAGACCCAGTACTTC. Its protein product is CASSIHRIQETQYF.

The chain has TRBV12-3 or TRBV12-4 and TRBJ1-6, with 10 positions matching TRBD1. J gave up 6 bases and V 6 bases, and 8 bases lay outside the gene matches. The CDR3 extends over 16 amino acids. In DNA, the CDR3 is TGTGCCAGCAGCCCCCCGGGACAGGGGTTTAATTCACCCCTCCACTTT. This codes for CASSPPGQGFNSPLHF.

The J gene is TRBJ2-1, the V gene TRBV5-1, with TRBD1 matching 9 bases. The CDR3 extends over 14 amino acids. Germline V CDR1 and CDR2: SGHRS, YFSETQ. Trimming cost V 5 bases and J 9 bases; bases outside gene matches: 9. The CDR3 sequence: CASRGLDRGAEQFF. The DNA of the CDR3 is TGCGCCAGCAGGGGGTTGGACAGGGGCGCTGAGCAGTTCTTC.

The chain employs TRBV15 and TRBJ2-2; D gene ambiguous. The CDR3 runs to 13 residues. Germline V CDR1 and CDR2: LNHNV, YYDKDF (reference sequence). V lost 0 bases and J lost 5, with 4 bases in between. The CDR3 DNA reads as TGTGCCACCAGCAGAGATCCGACCGGGGAGCTGTTTTTT. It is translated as CATSRDPTGELFF.

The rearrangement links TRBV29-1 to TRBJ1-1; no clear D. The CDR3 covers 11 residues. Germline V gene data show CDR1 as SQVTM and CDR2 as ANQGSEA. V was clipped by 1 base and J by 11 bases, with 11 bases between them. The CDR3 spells CSVEGPGYAFF. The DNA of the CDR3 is TGCAGCGTTGAAGGGCCTGGGTATGCTTTCTTT.

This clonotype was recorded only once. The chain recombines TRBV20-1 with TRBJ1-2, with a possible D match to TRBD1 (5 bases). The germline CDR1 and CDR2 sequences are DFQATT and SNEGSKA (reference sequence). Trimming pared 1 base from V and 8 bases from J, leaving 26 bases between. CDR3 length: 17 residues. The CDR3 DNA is TGCAGTGCTAGAGGAGCCGGGCAAGCAGGGCCATCCATGGGCTACACCTTC. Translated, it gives CSARGAGQAGPSMGYTF.

Written as DNA, the CDR3 is TGTGCCAGCAGTAAAGGGACCACGCTCCAAGAGACCCAGTACTTC. The encoded protein is CASSKGTTLQETQYF. V is TRBV6-6 and J is TRBJ2-5; D could derive from TRBD1 or TRBD2 (5 bases each). The V end lost 5 bases, the J end lost 1 base, and 14 bases lay between the germline ends. Germline assignment: CDR1 MNHNY and CDR2 SVGAGI (reference sequence). The CDR3 loop spans 15 amino acids.

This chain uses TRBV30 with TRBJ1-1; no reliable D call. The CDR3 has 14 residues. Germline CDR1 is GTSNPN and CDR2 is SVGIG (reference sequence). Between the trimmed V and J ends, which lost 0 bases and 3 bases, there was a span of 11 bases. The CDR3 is CAWSVPWWDTEAFF. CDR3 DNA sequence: TGTGCCTGGAGTGTACCTTGGTGGGACACTGAAGCTTTCTTT.

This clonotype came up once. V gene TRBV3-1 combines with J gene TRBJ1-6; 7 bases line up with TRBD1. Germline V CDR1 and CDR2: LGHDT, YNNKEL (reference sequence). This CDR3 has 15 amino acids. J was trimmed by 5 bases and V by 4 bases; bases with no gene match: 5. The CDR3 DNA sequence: TGTGCCAGCAGCCGGTACAGGGGAGATAATTCACCCCTCCACTTT. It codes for CASSRYRGDNSPLHF.

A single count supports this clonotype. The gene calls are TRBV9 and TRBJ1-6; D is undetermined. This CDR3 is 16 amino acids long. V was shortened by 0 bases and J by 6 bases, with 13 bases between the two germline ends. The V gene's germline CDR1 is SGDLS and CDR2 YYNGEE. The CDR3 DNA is TGTGCCAGCAGCGTAGACCCGGCCCCAATTAATTCACCCCTCCACTTT. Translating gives CASSVDPAPINSPLHF.

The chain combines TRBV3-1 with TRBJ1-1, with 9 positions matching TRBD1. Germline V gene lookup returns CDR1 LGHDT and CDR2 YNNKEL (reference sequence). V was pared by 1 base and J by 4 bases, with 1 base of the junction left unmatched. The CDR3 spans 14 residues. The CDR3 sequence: CASSQGDRVTEAFF. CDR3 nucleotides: TGTGCCAGCAGCCAAGGGGACAGGGTCACTGAAGCTTTCTTT.

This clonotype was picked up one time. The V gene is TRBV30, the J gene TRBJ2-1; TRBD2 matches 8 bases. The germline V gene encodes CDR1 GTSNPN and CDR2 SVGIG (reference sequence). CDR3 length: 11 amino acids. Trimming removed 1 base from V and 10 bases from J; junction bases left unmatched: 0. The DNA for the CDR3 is TGTGCCTGGAGTGAGCGGGGGGAGCAGTTCTTC. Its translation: CAWSERGEQFF.